This TCR beta chain came from a study of beta chain features in type 1 diabetes. Study-wide points: Among patients with Type 1 diabetes, TCRB CDR3s were moderately but significantly shorter in every one of the four CD4+ subsets. The similarity of naive, central memory and Treg TCRB repertoires appeared greater among patients than among healthy donors.

This clone occurred once. Its cognate antigen is unknown. It was one heparinised blood draw, averaging roughly 120 mL, that each donor gave. CD45RO/CCR7/CD25/CD127/CD95/CD27 separated CD4+ naive, central memory, regulatory and stem cell-like memory cells by sorting. The CDR3 covers 14 residues. Germline CDR1 reads SGDLS; CDR2 reads YYNGEE. Trimming shortened V by 3 bases and J by 3 bases, and 12 bases separated the two germline ends. Expressed TCRB transcripts were sequenced because the entire RNA isolate underwent reverse transcription. TCRdb keeps only in-frame clones here, not all; method: immunoSEQ multiplex PCR. The repertoire consists of around 250,000 clones, with about 70% occurring once and the leading ten covering around 0.057%.

Sequenced input: naive CD4+ T cells from blood. The chain combines TRBV9 with TRBJ1-2; D ambiguous. This TCR derives from a man in his thirties or forties in good health. DNA of the CDR3: TGTGCCAGCAGCGCATCAGACGGATACTATGGCTACACCTTC. Translated, it gives CASSASDGYYGYTF.